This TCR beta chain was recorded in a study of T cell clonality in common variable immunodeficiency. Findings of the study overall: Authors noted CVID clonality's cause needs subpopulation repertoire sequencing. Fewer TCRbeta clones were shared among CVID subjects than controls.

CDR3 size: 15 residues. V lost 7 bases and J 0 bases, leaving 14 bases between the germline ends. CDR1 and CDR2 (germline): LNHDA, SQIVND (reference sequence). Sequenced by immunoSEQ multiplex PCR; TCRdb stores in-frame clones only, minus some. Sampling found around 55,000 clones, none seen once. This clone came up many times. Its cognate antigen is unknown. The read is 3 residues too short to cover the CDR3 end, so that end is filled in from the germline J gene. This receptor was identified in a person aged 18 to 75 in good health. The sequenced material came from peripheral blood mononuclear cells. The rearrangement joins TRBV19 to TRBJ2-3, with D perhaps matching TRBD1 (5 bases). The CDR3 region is CASTTRDRSTDTQYF. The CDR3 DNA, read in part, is TGTGCCAGTACCACCAGGGATAGAAGCACAGATACG.